The clone carrying this TCR beta chain was counted only a few times. Antigen specificity is unknown. A second PCR, run for roughly 7 to 11 cycles, used a sample-barcoded 5' primer plus a J-beta primer mix. TCRdb reanalysed the 5' RACE reads using MiXCR and keeps one entry per CDR3 protein. The table records over 1,300,000 distinct CDR3 sequences, roughly 60% of them present only once. The data originate from a study of blood T cells in healthy people across ages. General study findings and limits: In long-lived donors, naive CD4+ cell counts and diversity exceeded those of aged donors. Estimated diversity across one million T cells was deemed an underestimate.

The CDR3 loop spans 17 amino acids. Trimming shortened V by 3 bases and J by 2 bases, and 19 bases separated the two germline ends. This TCR came from a man aged 18 to 35 in good health. This chain joins TRBV12-3 or TRBV12-4 and TRBJ2-5; D possibly uses TRBD1 or TRBD2 (7 bases each). Source material: blood. The CDR3 DNA sequence: TGTGCCAGCAGTTTGCGGGTTGAGCGGGACAGACAAGAGACCCAGTACTTC. Its translation: CASSLRVERDRQETQYF.